The clone carrying this T cell receptor beta chain was observed a handful of times. Its antigen is as yet unknown. These data belong to a study of T-cell memory formation after mild COVID-19. Study-wide findings and caveats: Clones contracting across day 15 to 85 had a balanced CD4/CD8 profile; later expanding clones leaned CD4+.

MiXCR was run by TCRdb on the 5' RACE reads, yielding one entry per CDR3 protein. Of roughly 500,000 distinct CDR3 sequences listed, around 21% are singletons. This CDR3 has 16 amino acids. V trimming: 6 bases; J trimming: 1 base; junction bases outside the gene matches: 6. The chain is built from TRBV12-3 or TRBV12-4 and TRBJ2-2; 9 positions agree with TRBD2. The sequencing sample was made of PBMCs or a T cell subset sorted from them (not recorded which). This sequence was found in an adult woman who had mild COVID-19 (a few samples of this study predate the infection). Cell type and time point are not known. The CDR3 reads CASSPWTSENTGELFF. CDR3 coding DNA: TGTGCCAGCAGCCCCTGGACTAGCGAGAACACCGGGGAGCTGTTTTTT.